The 31 T cell receptor beta chains listed next were all sequenced from one sample in a study of cytomegalovirus exposure and HLA in healthy donors. Amplification used 60 Vbeta primers and 13 Jbeta primers. The data were produced by immunoSEQ multiplex PCR, yet TCRdb's version contains in-frame clones alone and is incomplete. This table has 150,000 to 200,000 clones, around three quarters appearing once. Material: PBMCs. These receptors were collected from a woman aged 40 to 50 in good health and CMV-seronegative.

This chain links TRBV5-1 with TRBJ2-5; 8 positions agree with TRBD2. Germline V gene lookup returns CDR1 SGHRS and CDR2 YFSETQ. With 4 bases clipped from V and 5 bases from J, the junction kept 10 bases outside the gene matches. The length of the CDR3 is 15 residues. The CDR3 sequence is CASSGSGSKEETQYF. The CDR3 nucleotides read TGCGCCAGCAGCGGAAGCGGGAGTAAAGAGGAGACCCAGTACTTC.

The chain uses TRBV2 and TRBJ2-3, with 7 bases identical to TRBD2. The CDR3 has 15 amino acids. Trimming removed 6 bases from V and 2 bases from J; junction bases left unmatched: 8. Germline CDR1 SNHLY, CDR2 FYNNEI. CDR3 sequence: CASRTQRDPTDTQYF. Written as DNA, the CDR3 is TGTGCCAGCAGGACTCAGCGGGACCCCACAGATACGCAGTATTTT. The variable domain in full, with the rest retrieved from reference TRBV2 and TRBJ2-3, is EPEVTQTPSHQVTQMGQEVILRCVPISNHLYFYWYRQILGQKVEFLVSFYNNEISEKSEIFDDQFSVERPDGSNFTLKIRSTKLEDSAMYFCASRTQRDPTDTQYFGPGTRLTVL.

This clone has a single count. A read error may produce the germline difference seen at one junction end. This chain links TRBV6-1 with TRBJ2-7; D gene uncertain. This CDR3 comprises 15 residues. The germline gives CDR1 MNHNS, CDR2 SASEGT. The CDR3 region is CASSEINTISYERYF. The CDR3 region has the DNA TGTGCCAGCAGTGAAATTAACACCATCTCCTACGAGCGGTACTTC.

The chain recombines TRBV19 with TRBJ1-1; D is perhaps TRBD1 (5 bases). The CDR3 extends over 12 amino acids. Trimming took off 5 bases at V and 11 bases at J, with 15 bases between the two ends. Germline CDR1 reads LNHDA; CDR2 reads SQIVND (reference sequence). The CDR3 loop reads CASSGRQSSAFF. CDR3 nucleotide sequence: TGTGCCAGTAGTGGACGACAGTCTAGTGCTTTCTTT.

This chain connects TRBV30 to TRBJ2-7; D uncertain. Germline CDR1 and CDR2: GTSNPN and SVGIG (reference sequence). The V end lost 1 base, the J end lost 4 bases, and 5 bases lay between the germline ends. There are 11 residues in the CDR3. The CDR3 DNA sequence: TGTGCCTGGAGTGCGGAGTACGAGCAGTACTTC. It yields the protein CAWSAEYEQYF.

The chain has TRBV27 and TRBJ1-5, with TRBD1 matching 8 bases. Germline values: CDR1 MNHEY, CDR2 SMNVEV (reference sequence). Germline trimming cut 5 bases from V and 7 bases from J; bases unmatched to any gene: 16. The CDR3 contains 17 residues. This CDR3 is CASSPRTGQAMAQPQHF. The CDR3 DNA reads TGTGCCAGCAGTCCCCGGACGGGACAGGCTATGGCACAGCCCCAGCATTTT.

The rearrangement links TRBV28 to TRBJ2-1, with 9 bases identical to TRBD1. This CDR3 contains 13 residues. Losses at the gene ends were 7 bases for V and 15 bases for J; bases not matched to a gene: 13. Germline V gene data show CDR1 as MDHEN and CDR2 as SYDVKM. The CDR3 loop reads CASNPGQGGSAFF. CDR3 bases: TGTGCCAGCAACCCGGGACAGGGAGGCAGCGCGTTCTTC.

V usage is TRBV7-8 and J usage is TRBJ1-1, with 9 positions matching TRBD1. The V gene end was trimmed by 3 bases and the J gene end by 4 bases; junction bases not matched to a gene: 6. This CDR3 spans 15 amino acids. The germline V gene has CDR1 SGHVS and CDR2 FQNEAQ. As DNA, the CDR3 is TGTGCCAGCAGCTTGGGGGTGACAGGGGGCACTGAAGCTTTCTTT. Translating gives CASSLGVTGGTEAFF.

J is TRBJ2-5 and V is TRBV5-1, with a possible D match to TRBD1 (6 bases). CDR1 is SGHRS and CDR2 is YFSETQ in the germline V gene. This CDR3 has 14 amino acids. V dropped 3 bases and J dropped 3 bases, with 12 bases sitting between them. As DNA, the CDR3 is TGCGCCAGCAGCTCGCTGACAGGAGAAGAGACCCAGTACTTC. Its protein product is CASSSLTGEETQYF.

This chain links TRBV7-6 with TRBJ1-5; the D is unclear. Germline CDR1 is SGHVS and CDR2 is FNYEAQ. V was cut by 4 bases and J by 5 bases, with 9 bases left in between. CDR3 length equals 13 residues. CDR3 in amino acids: CASSSGGYQPQHF. CDR3 coding DNA: TGTGCCAGCAGCTCAGGCGGGTATCAGCCCCAGCATTTT.

This clone has a single count. The chain couples TRBV5-1 to TRBJ2-1; maybe TRBD1 (6 bases). Trimming left V 7 bases short and J 0 bases short, with 11 bases between. CDR3 length: 14 amino acids. Germline assignment: CDR1 SGHRS and CDR2 YFSETQ. The CDR3 region has the DNA TGCGCCAGCTTAGAGGGGGACTCCTACAATGAGCAGTTCTTC. Protein product: CASLEGDSYNEQFF.

The V gene is TRBV6-1, the J gene TRBJ1-5; no definite D call. Trimming took off 6 bases at V and 3 bases at J, with 9 bases between the two ends. From germline, CDR1 is MNHNS and CDR2 SASEGT. CDR3 length equals 13 residues. CDR3 nucleotide sequence: TGTGCCAGCAGAGGAGGGCACAATCAGCCCCAGCATTTT. Its protein is CASRGGHNQPQHF.

This sequence joins TRBV4-2 and TRBJ2-1; 14 bases align to TRBD2. The CDR3 is made up of 16 amino acids. V lost 3 bases and J lost 6; bases outside the gene matches: 4. Germline CDR1 and CDR2: LGHNA and YNFKEQ. The CDR3 protein is CASSHLGTSGSNEQFF. The CDR3 DNA reads as TGTGCCAGCAGCCACCTCGGGACTAGCGGGAGCAATGAGCAGTTCTTC.

The chain couples TRBV19 to TRBJ2-1, with D tentatively TRBD1 (6 bases). This CDR3 is built from 13 residues. Looked up from germline, CDR1 is LNHDA and CDR2 is SQIVND (reference sequence). V gave up 11 bases and J gave up 6 bases, with 17 bases separating them. For the CDR3, the DNA is TGTGCCTCCTCCCACAGAGGGGGCAATGAGCAGTTCTTC. Amino acids: CASSHRGGNEQFF.

This clone turned up a few times. CDR3 nucleotides: TGTGCCAGCAGCTTGGCTGCCGGACTAGCGGGAGCTACCCTCGTGGACGAGCAGTACTTC. Protein product: CASSLAAGLAGATLVDEQYF. This chain connects TRBV5-5 to TRBJ2-7; TRBD2 matches 13 bases. The germline V gene encodes CDR1 SGHKS and CDR2 YYEKEE (reference sequence). This CDR3 contains 20 residues. V gave up 0 bases and J gave up 5 bases; unmatched junction bases: 17. Combining the CDR3 with reference TRBV5-5 and TRBJ2-7 gives the whole variable domain DAGVTQSPTHLIKTRGQQVTLRCSPISGHKSVSWYQQVLGQGPQFIFQYYEKEERGRGNFPDRFSARQFPNYSSELNVNALLLGDSALYLCASSLAAGLAGATLVDEQYFGPGTRLTVT.

The chain has TRBV7-9 and TRBJ2-5, with D possibly TRBD2 on 6 matching bases. CDR3 size: 14 residues. Trimming took 3 bases from V and 5 from J, leaving 13 bases between them. Germline assignment: CDR1 SEHNR and CDR2 FQNEAQ (reference sequence). The CDR3 sequence: CASSLGSGRETQYF. CDR3 sequence (DNA): TGTGCCAGCAGCTTGGGCTCGGGGAGGGAGACCCAGTACTTC.

V is TRBV28 and J is TRBJ1-2, with 8 bases matching TRBD1. Germline loops: CDR1 MDHEN, CDR2 SYDVKM. This CDR3 is 16 amino acids long. Trimming took 6 bases from V and 4 from J; bases not matched to a gene: 13. CDR3 DNA: TGTGCCAGCAGGCAACCACCGGGACAGGAAGGCTATGGCTACACCTTC. It is translated as CASRQPPGQEGYGYTF.

The V call is TRBV9, the J call TRBJ2-1, with TRBD2 matching over 11 bases. In germline, CDR1 is SGDLS, CDR2 YYNGEE. V trimming: 2 bases; J trimming: 5 bases; junction bases outside the gene matches: 3. The length of the CDR3 is 15 residues. CDR3 nucleotide sequence: TGTGCCAGCAGCGTTTCTAGCGGGAGGCACAATGAGCAGTTCTTC. Translation gives CASSVSSGRHNEQFF.

The genes are TRBV5-1 and TRBJ2-1, with D possibly being TRBD2 (5 bases). V gave up 4 bases and J gave up 8 bases, with 13 bases separating them. The CDR3 is 13 amino acids. In germline, CDR1 is SGHRS, CDR2 YFSETQ. The CDR3 here is CASSQLVSDEQFF. CDR3 bases: TGCGCCAGCAGCCAACTAGTATCGGATGAGCAGTTCTTC. Variable domain in full (rest from reference TRBV5-1 and TRBJ2-1): KAGVTQTPRYLIKTRGQQVTLSCSPISGHRSVSWYQQTPGQGLQFLFEYFSETQRNKGNFPGRFSGRQFSNSRSEMNVSTLELGDSALYLCASSQLVSDEQFFGPGTRLTVL.

The chain combines TRBV9 with TRBJ1-1; TRBD1 aligns across 8 bases. Germline V lookup: CDR1 SGDLS, CDR2 YYNGEE. The CDR3 consists of 15 residues. V shed 0 bases and J 1 base; nucleotides not matched to a gene: 2. CDR3 coding DNA: TGTGCCAGCAGCGTAGGGGGGACAGGGAACACTGAAGCTTTCTTT. It specifies CASSVGGTGNTEAFF.

This clone was seen only once. The rearrangement links TRBV5-1 to TRBJ2-3; D perhaps matches TRBD1 (6 bases). This CDR3 is 13 amino acids long. The germline CDR1 and CDR2 sequences are SGHRS and YFSETQ. Trimming took 4 bases from V and 6 from J, leaving 12 bases between them. This CDR3 is CASSDGTGDTQYF. DNA of the CDR3: TGCGCCAGCAGCGACGGAACAGGGGATACGCAGTATTTT. The full variable domain, rest sourced from reference TRBV5-1 and TRBJ2-3, is KAGVTQTPRYLIKTRGQQVTLSCSPISGHRSVSWYQQTPGQGLQFLFEYFSETQRNKGNFPGRFSGRQFSNSRSEMNVSTLELGDSALYLCASSDGTGDTQYFGPGTRLTVL.

This clone appeared a few times. The genes are TRBV18 and TRBJ2-7; 8 bases fit TRBD1. The germline V gene encodes CDR1 KGHSH and CDR2 LQKENI. The CDR3 contains 15 residues. J was trimmed by 0 bases and V by 3 bases; bases with no gene match: 4. The CDR3 coding sequence is TGTGCCAGCTCACCGGGGACAGGCCTCTCCTACGAGCAGTACTTC. Protein product: CASSPGTGLSYEQYF.

The chain links TRBV18 to TRBJ1-1, with D tentatively TRBD1 (6 bases). Per germline, CDR1 KGHSH and CDR2 LQKENI. This CDR3 is 17 amino acids long. V gave up 2 bases and J gave up 1 base, with 17 bases separating them. In DNA, the CDR3 is TGTGCCAGCTCACCATCATTGGCAGGGGCAGGGAACACTGAAGCTTTCTTT. Translated: CASSPSLAGAGNTEAFF.

DNA for the CDR3: TGTGCCAGCAGCCCCGCCCAGGCCCCGAGCGCTTTCTTT. Protein sequence: CASSPAQAPSAFF. This chain joins TRBV27 and TRBJ1-1; no reliable D call. The CDR3 is 13 amino acids. The V gene lost 6 bases and the J gene lost 11 bases, with 19 bases spanning the gap. Germline CDR1 reads MNHEY; CDR2 reads SMNVEV (reference sequence).

The genes are TRBV5-1 and TRBJ2-3, with D possibly matching TRBD2 (7 bases). The germline V and J ends were trimmed by 5 bases and 2 bases, with 12 bases remaining between them. This CDR3 comprises 14 residues. CDR1 and CDR2 (germline): SGHRS, YFSETQ. Here the CDR3 reads CASSGEGDTDTQYF. The CDR3 DNA is TGCGCCAGCAGTGGGGAGGGGGACACAGATACGCAGTATTTT.

CDR3 residues: CSAVRGRNEGYTF. In DNA form, the CDR3 reads TGCAGCGCTGTGAGGGGGCGCAATGAAGGCTACACCTTC. The V and J genes are TRBV29-1 and TRBJ1-2; TRBD1 aligns across 7 bases. Trimming removed 7 bases from V and 8 bases from J; junction bases left unmatched: 13. This CDR3 spans 13 amino acids. Germline CDR1 reads SQVTM; CDR2 reads ANQGSEA.

V gene TRBV28 combines with J gene TRBJ1-5; D is perhaps TRBD1 (5 bases). This CDR3 has 12 residues. Germline values: CDR1 MDHEN, CDR2 SYDVKM. The V end was cut by 9 bases, the J end by 6 bases, with 12 bases between. The chain's CDR3 is CASQPGGQPQHF. The CDR3, as DNA: TGTGCCAGTCAGCCCGGGGGTCAGCCCCAGCATTTT.

The rearrangement uses TRBV19 and TRBJ2-7, with 7 bases lining up with TRBD1. CDR3 length: 14 amino acids. With V trimmed by 6 bases and J by 2 bases, 7 bases remained unmatched. Germline V gives CDR1 LNHDA, CDR2 SQIVND (reference sequence). The DNA for the CDR3 is TGTGCCAGTAGCCGGGACAGTACAACCTACGAGCAGTACTTC. This sequence encodes CASSRDSTTYEQYF.

The V gene is TRBV7-9, the J gene TRBJ1-3; no definite D call. Germline V gives CDR1 SEHNR, CDR2 FQNEAQ (reference sequence). The CDR3 covers 15 residues. The V end was cut by 6 bases, the J end by 0 bases, with 12 bases between. The CDR3 loop is CASSPSASSGNTIYF. The CDR3 coding sequence is TGTGCCAGCAGTCCCAGCGCGTCCTCTGGAAACACCATATATTTT.

The chain is built from TRBV2 and TRBJ1-1; no clear D. This CDR3 is built from 15 residues. CDR1 SNHLY and CDR2 FYNNEI come from the germline V gene. Trimming removed 2 bases from V and 5 bases from J, with 15 bases in between. Written as DNA, the CDR3 is TGTGCCAGCAGTGAATTGGAGGGATCAGTAACTGAAGCTTTCTTT. It translates to CASSELEGSVTEAFF.

This sequence joins TRBV13 and TRBJ2-7, with 14 bases identical to TRBD2. There are 16 residues in the CDR3. J lost 5 bases, V lost 5 bases, and 8 bases had no gene match. CDR1 is PRHDT, CDR2 FYEKMQ, per germline (reference sequence). CDR3 sequence reads: CASSPRLAGGMDEQYF. CDR3 in DNA: TGTGCCAGCAGCCCGCGACTAGCGGGAGGGATGGACGAGCAGTACTTC.